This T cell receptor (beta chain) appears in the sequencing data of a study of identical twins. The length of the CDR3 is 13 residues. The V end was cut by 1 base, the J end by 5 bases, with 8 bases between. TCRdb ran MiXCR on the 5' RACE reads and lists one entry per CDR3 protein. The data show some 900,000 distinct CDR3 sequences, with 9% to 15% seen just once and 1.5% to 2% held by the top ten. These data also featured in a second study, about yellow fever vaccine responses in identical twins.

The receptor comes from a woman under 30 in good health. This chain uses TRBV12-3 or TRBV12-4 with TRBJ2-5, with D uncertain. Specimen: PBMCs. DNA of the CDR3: TGTGCCAGCAGTTTAGGTTGGTGCGAGACCCAGTACTTC. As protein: CASSLGWCETQYF.